Following are 9 T cell receptor beta chains from one sample sequenced in a study of CD8+ T cells in alopecia areata. In each case, RNA was isolated and then reverse transcribed into cDNA as the sequencing template. The method was immunoSEQ multiplex PCR; TCRdb's version includes in-frame clones alone and lacks a portion of them. Here the sample spans hundreds of thousands of clones, around 66% being singletons. Treatment reported: oral pan-JAK inhibitor, 5-10 mg twice daily. The specimen was CD4+ T cells sorted from blood, collected around week 44, from a patient treated with tofacitinib. Receptors originate from a human donor with alopecia areata.

The chain couples TRBV15 to TRBJ2-6; D call uncertain. Germline CDR1 is LNHNV and CDR2 is YYDKDF (reference sequence). The CDR3 loop spans 15 amino acids. V dropped 0 bases and J dropped 1 base, with 4 bases sitting between them. The CDR3 sequence: CATSRDRSGANVLTF. The CDR3 DNA reads TGTGCCACCAGCAGAGATAGGTCTGGGGCCAACGTCCTGACTTTC.

This clone turned up a few times. In nucleotides, the CDR3 is TGTGCCAGCAGTTACTCGAGTGTTACCGAGGATTCACCCCTCCACTTT. The encoded protein is CASSYSSVTEDSPLHF. The chain links TRBV6-5 to TRBJ1-6; D call uncertain. Trimming took off 0 bases at V and 8 bases at J, with 14 bases between the two ends. The germline CDR1 and CDR2 sequences are MNHEY and SVGAGI. There are 16 residues in the CDR3.

This clone has a handful of counts. This chain joins TRBV9 and TRBJ1-1; D remains unclear. This CDR3 is built from 14 residues. Germline CDR1 reads SGDLS; CDR2 reads YYNGEE. V gave up 0 bases and J gave up 1 base, with 7 bases separating them. This CDR3 reads CASSVEGTNTEAFF. The CDR3 DNA reads as TGTGCCAGCAGCGTAGAAGGCACGAACACTGAAGCTTTCTTT.

The chain carries TRBV9 and TRBJ2-5; 7 bases are a match to TRBD1. V dropped 3 bases and J dropped 2; count of bases not matched to a gene: 4. The germline CDR1 and CDR2 sequences are SGDLS and YYNGEE. This CDR3 comprises 14 residues. CDR3 protein: CASSGSGQQETQYF. CDR3 sequence (DNA): TGTGCCAGCAGCGGATCGGGACAGCAAGAGACCCAGTACTTC.

This chain uses TRBV19 with TRBJ2-7; D assignment may be TRBD1 or TRBD2 (5 bases each). The CDR3 is 13 amino acids. Between the trimmed V and J ends, which lost 3 bases and 4 bases, there was a span of 10 bases. Germline V gene sequence: CDR1 LNHDA, CDR2 SQIVND (reference sequence). The CDR3 DNA follows: TGTGCCAGTAGTATTTGGGACGGGTACGAGCAGTACTTC. It yields the protein CASSIWDGYEQYF.

V is TRBV29-1 and J is TRBJ1-2; 8 positions agree with TRBD1. Losses at the gene ends were 2 bases for V and 7 bases for J; bases not matched to a gene: 9. Looked up from germline, CDR1 is SQVTM and CDR2 is ANQGSEA. There are 14 residues in the CDR3. The CDR3 DNA reads TGCAGCGTTGAACTCGCAGGGGGCATCTCTGGCTACACCTTC. Translated: CSVELAGGISGYTF.

The rearrangement uses TRBV2 and TRBJ2-2; D uncertain. V was cut by 3 bases and J by 0 bases, with 2 bases left in between. The CDR3 runs 13 residues. From germline, CDR1 is SNHLY and CDR2 FYNNEI. The CDR3 bases are TGTGCCAGCAGTGAGGCGAACACCGGGGAGCTGTTTTTT. It specifies CASSEANTGELFF.

J is TRBJ2-3 and V is TRBV28; TRBD2 agrees at 12 bases. CDR1 is MDHEN, CDR2 SYDVKM, per germline. The CDR3 loop spans 16 amino acids. Trimming removed 2 bases from V and 4 bases from J; junction bases left unmatched: 4. The DNA for the CDR3 is TGTGCCAGCAGTTTAGGCCTAGCGGGGGGGCCAGATACGCAGTATTTT. It yields the protein CASSLGLAGGPDTQYF.

The chain employs TRBV29-1 and TRBJ2-7; 7 positions agree with TRBD2. The ends lost 4 bases at V and 3 bases at J; junction bases unmatched: 6. The CDR3 has 13 residues. Germline CDR1 is SQVTM and CDR2 is ANQGSEA. CDR3 sequence reads: CSVGGGSYYEQYF. In DNA, the CDR3 is TGCAGCGTTGGGGGAGGGTCCTACTACGAGCAGTACTTC.